Listed here are 13 T cell receptor beta chains from one sample, sequenced in a study of CD8 T cells in ankylosing spondylitis. Study findings and constraints: A TCR beta motif of eight highly homologous variants appeared characteristic of ankylosing spondylitis blood.

These receptors lack a known antigen. In TCRdb, the 5' RACE reads were re-called with MiXCR into one record per CDR3 protein. Here the sample spans just under 550,000 distinct CDR3 sequences, about 13% being singletons. The sequenced sample consisted of blood, either unsorted or a sorted T cell fraction (not recorded which). These receptors were obtained from a male donor with ankylosing spondylitis.

The V call is TRBV24-1, the J call TRBJ2-1, with D perhaps assigned TRBD1 or TRBD2 (6 bases each). CDR1 KGHDR and CDR2 SFDVKD come from the germline V gene. The CDR3 is 15 residues long. V gave up 5 bases and J gave up 5 bases, with 15 bases separating them. CDR3 nucleotides: TGTGCCACCAGTGCCTACGGGCGGGACAACAATGAGCAGTTCTTC. It codes for CATSAYGRDNNEQFF.

The table lists this clonotype with a few counts. CDR3: CASSQVRDNEQFF. CDR3 nucleotide sequence: TGTGCCAGCAGCCAGGTCCGAGACAATGAGCAGTTCTTC. The chain recombines TRBV7-2 with TRBJ2-1; D is unresolved. Trimming removed 5 bases at V and 5 bases at J, with 10 bases between. Per germline, CDR1 SGHTA and CDR2 FQGNSA. There are 13 residues in the CDR3. The complete variable domain, with remaining parts taken from reference TRBV7-2 and TRBJ2-1, reads GAGVSQSPSNKVTEKGKDVELRCDPISGHTALYWYRQSLGQGLEFLIYFQGNSAPDKSGLPSDRFSAERTGGSVSTLTIQRTQQEDSAVYLCASSQVRDNEQFFGPGTRLTVL.

This clonotype was seen only a few times. The chain joins TRBV29-1 to TRBJ1-1; TRBD1 matches 8 bases. The CDR3 totals 13 residues. The J segment lost 6 bases and the V segment lost 6 bases, leaving 9 bases of the junction unmatched. Germline V gene data show CDR1 as SQVTM and CDR2 as ANQGSEA. The DNA of the CDR3 is TGCAGCGTGAATCCGGGACAGGTCTCTGAAGCTTTCTTT. It translates to CSVNPGQVSEAFF.

CDR3 nucleotide sequence: TGCAGTGCTAGAGTCGCGACTAGCGGACCCCTGGATACGCAGTATTTT. It is translated as CSARVATSGPLDTQYF. This chain connects TRBV20-1 to TRBJ2-3; 9 bases align to TRBD2. V was pared by 1 base and J by 6 bases, with 11 bases of the junction left unmatched. The CDR3 has 16 amino acids. Germline-derived CDR1 and CDR2 are DFQATT and SNEGSKA (reference sequence).

The chain recombines TRBV7-2 with TRBJ1-1; D unresolved. From germline, CDR1 is SGHTA and CDR2 FQGNSA. The CDR3 length is 14 residues. V was cut by 0 bases and J by 0 bases, with 5 bases left in between. The CDR3 coding sequence is TGTGCCAGCAGCTTAGCGCTGGTGAACACTGAAGCTTTCTTT. Protein sequence: CASSLALVNTEAFF.

This clonotype has at least ten counts. The chain links TRBV12-3 or TRBV12-4 to TRBJ2-5, with a tentative D call TRBD2 (5 bases). V dropped 7 bases and J dropped 2 bases, with 14 bases sitting between them. This CDR3 is built from 14 residues. The CDR3 loop is CASTQLGRQETQYF. The CDR3 region has the DNA TGTGCCAGCACCCAACTAGGCAGGCAAGAGACCCAGTACTTC.

This clonotype has at least ten counts. The chain carries TRBV12-3 or TRBV12-4 and TRBJ1-1; no firm D call. Trimming left V 5 bases short and J 6 bases short, with 13 bases between. This CDR3 contains 13 residues. The CDR3 DNA follows: TGTGCCAGCAGTGCCCGGGATTACCCTGAAGCTTTCTTT. Its translation: CASSARDYPEAFF.

This clonotype was counted only a few times. This chain uses TRBV3-1 with TRBJ1-6, with TRBD1 as a possible D gene (6 bases). CDR1 and CDR2 (germline): LGHDT, YNNKEL (reference sequence). V was clipped by 0 bases and J by 8 bases, with 11 bases between them. There are 15 residues in the CDR3. The CDR3 region is CASSQDPQGYSPLHF. CDR3 sequence (DNA): TGTGCCAGCAGCCAAGATCCTCAGGGGTATTCACCCCTCCACTTT.

The V call is TRBV18, the J call TRBJ2-1, with D possibly being TRBD2 (5 bases). CDR3 length: 13 residues. Trimming removed 3 bases from V and 5 bases from J, with 8 bases in between. Germline V gives CDR1 KGHSH, CDR2 LQKENI. CDR3 DNA: TGTGCCAGCTCACCTGAGGGAGACAATGAGCAGTTCTTC. Translation: CASSPEGDNEQFF.

This clonotype showed up just a few times. Here the CDR3 DNA reads TGCAGTGCTAGAGATCCCACTACTACAGATACGCAGTATTTT. This codes for CSARDPTTTDTQYF. This chain uses TRBV20-1 with TRBJ2-3; unclear D gene. V lost 0 bases and J lost 3, with 10 bases in between. The germline V gene encodes CDR1 DFQATT and CDR2 SNEGSKA (reference sequence). This CDR3 has 14 amino acids.

This clonotype was seen a few times. The chain couples TRBV11-2 to TRBJ2-2; D gene unclear. The germline V gene has CDR1 SGHAT and CDR2 FQNNGV. The CDR3 spans 13 residues. V was trimmed by 5 bases and J by 5 bases, leaving 9 bases between them. CDR3: CASSQGATGELFF. CDR3 DNA sequence: TGTGCCAGCAGCCAAGGTGCGACCGGGGAGCTGTTTTTT.

V and J are TRBV3-1 and TRBJ2-7, with D perhaps given as TRBD1 or TRBD2 (5 bases each). V lost 4 bases and J 2 bases, leaving 15 bases between the germline ends. CDR1 and CDR2 from the germline V gene are LGHDT and YNNKEL (reference sequence). This CDR3 comprises 15 residues. Written as DNA, the CDR3 is TGTGCCAGCAGCCCCAGGGTTGGGGGAGCCTACGAGCAGTACTTC. Protein: CASSPRVGGAYEQYF.

This clonotype occurred a few times. The V call is TRBV4-2, the J call TRBJ2-5; D is ambiguous. The CDR3 sequence is 14 residues long. Trimming stripped 5 bases from V and 0 bases from J, with 10 bases between. Germline lookup yields CDR1 LGHNA and CDR2 YNFKEQ. The CDR3 sequence: CASSSSFYQETQYF. In DNA form, the CDR3 reads TGTGCCAGCAGCTCAAGTTTCTACCAAGAGACCCAGTACTTC.